The rows below give T cell receptor beta chains drawn from one sample of a study of identical twins. TCRdb used MiXCR to reprocess the 5' RACE reads, holding one entry per CDR3 protein. Among about 920,000 distinct CDR3 sequences listed, approximately 13% were seen once. The same data also went into a second study, on yellow fever vaccine responses in identical twins.

The material sequenced was PBMCs. The receptors stem from a young woman in good health. CDR3s include the opening cysteine and the closing phenylalanine or tryptophan. Fields, in order: D gene, clone size, V gene, J gene, CDR3 DNA, CDR3 protein. D genes are given only for firm matches. Some rows have no size entry. The others give once, few or many, or a class for an expanded clone.

d_call: NA; clone_size: NA; v_call: TRBV7-8; j_call: TRBJ2-2; cdr3_nt: TGTGCCAGCAGCTTAGACGGACCCGGCGTCGCCGGGGGGCTGTTTTTT; cdr3_aa: CASSLDGPGVAGGLFF
d_call: TRBD2; clone_size: few; v_call: TRBV7-9; j_call: TRBJ2-1; cdr3_nt: TGTGCCAGCAGCTTAATCGCGCTAGCGGGGGCGGATGAGCAGTTCTTC; cdr3_aa: CASSLIALAGADEQFF
d_call: TRBD2; clone_size: NA; v_call: TRBV6-1; j_call: TRBJ2-3; cdr3_nt: TGTGCCAGCAGTGATGTGACTAGCGGGGGGGCGCGGGGAAATACGCAGTATTTT; cdr3_aa: CASSDVTSGGARGNTQYF
d_call: TRBD2; clone_size: NA; v_call: TRBV5-1; j_call: TRBJ2-1; cdr3_nt: TGCGCCAGTGACGTAGCGGGAGGCCAAAACAATGAGCAGTTCTTC; cdr3_aa: CASDVAGGQNNEQFF
d_call: NA; clone_size: few; v_call: TRBV20-1; j_call: TRBJ1-6; cdr3_nt: TGCAGTGCCAAAACCAATTCCAATAATTCACCCCTCCACTTT; cdr3_aa: CSAKTNSNNSPLHF
d_call: NA; clone_size: few; v_call: TRBV6-1; j_call: TRBJ2-7; cdr3_nt: TGTGCCAGCAGTAAAACAGCCGTGGGCCTACAAAGTGAGCAGTACTTC; cdr3_aa: CASSKTAVGLQSEQYF
d_call: NA; clone_size: few; v_call: TRBV7-8; j_call: TRBJ2-7; cdr3_nt: TGTGCCAGCAGCTTAAGGGGGACGGATGATCGGGACTTC; cdr3_aa: CASSLRGTDDRDF
d_call: TRBD2; clone_size: NA; v_call: TRBV6-4; j_call: TRBJ2-1; cdr3_nt: TGTGCCAGCAGTGATGCCCCTCGGGGACTAGCGGGAGGCCGCGGGCTCGGTGAGCAGTTCTTC; cdr3_aa: CASSDAPRGLAGGRGLGEQFF
d_call: NA; clone_size: NA; v_call: TRBV15; j_call: TRBJ1-4; cdr3_nt: TGTGCCACCAGTGCAGGGGTCGAAAAACTGTTTTTT; cdr3_aa: CATSAGVEKLFF
d_call: NA; clone_size: NA; v_call: TRBV20-1; j_call: TRBJ1-1; cdr3_nt: TGCAGTGCCCGAGTCGCCCCTAACACTGAAGCTTTCTTT; cdr3_aa: CSARVAPNTEAFF
d_call: NA; clone_size: NA; v_call: TRBV9; j_call: TRBJ2-1; cdr3_nt: TGTGCCAGCAGCGTAGAGGAGCGTCTCTCCTACAATGAGCAGTTCTTC; cdr3_aa: CASSVEERLSYNEQFF
d_call: TRBD2; clone_size: NA; v_call: TRBV5-1; j_call: TRBJ2-5; cdr3_nt: TGCGCCAGCAGCGTACAATCTAGCGGGAGAAAGACCCAGTACTTC; cdr3_aa: CASSVQSSGRKTQYF
d_call: NA; clone_size: NA; v_call: TRBV14; j_call: TRBJ2-5; cdr3_nt: TGTGCCAGCAGCCAAGGACCCACCCAAGAGATTACCCAGTACTTC; cdr3_aa: CASSQGPTQEITQYF
d_call: NA; clone_size: many; v_call: TRBV7-2; j_call: TRBJ1-5; cdr3_nt: TGTGCCAGCAGCCTCCAATCATCGGGGCAGCCCCAGCATTTT; cdr3_aa: CASSLQSSGQPQHF
d_call: TRBD1; clone_size: NA; v_call: TRBV6-5; j_call: TRBJ2-1; cdr3_nt: TGTGCCAGCAGCCGGGACAGGGTTAGGCAGTTCTTC; cdr3_aa: CASSRDRVRQFF
d_call: TRBD2; clone_size: NA; v_call: TRBV7-2; j_call: TRBJ2-1; cdr3_nt: TGTGCCAGCGGGACTAGCGGAGCCTACAATGAGCAGTTCTTC; cdr3_aa: CASGTSGAYNEQFF
d_call: TRBD1; clone_size: NA; v_call: TRBV7-9; j_call: TRBJ1-1; cdr3_nt: TGTGCCAGCAGCTTAGCCGATCGGACAGGGAAAACTGAAGCTTTCTTT; cdr3_aa: CASSLADRTGKTEAFF
d_call: TRBD1; clone_size: NA; v_call: TRBV7-6; j_call: TRBJ2-1; cdr3_nt: TGTGCCAGCACCCTAGGAGGGACAGGGACCTACAATGAGCAGTTCTTC; cdr3_aa: CASTLGGTGTYNEQFF
d_call: NA; clone_size: many; v_call: TRBV29-1; j_call: TRBJ2-1; cdr3_nt: TGCAGCGTTGAACAAGGGAGGCTTGTCAATGAGCAGTTCTTC; cdr3_aa: CSVEQGRLVNEQFF
d_call: NA; clone_size: NA; v_call: TRBV10-3; j_call: TRBJ1-1; cdr3_nt: TGTGCCATCAGCCCGACAGGCAGGGACACTGAAGCTTTCTTT; cdr3_aa: CAISPTGRDTEAFF
d_call: NA; clone_size: few; v_call: TRBV20-1; j_call: TRBJ2-4; cdr3_nt: TGCAGTGCTAGAGATGGTCCGGGGAGGAACATTCAGTACTTC; cdr3_aa: CSARDGPGRNIQYF
d_call: NA; clone_size: many; v_call: TRBV3-1; j_call: TRBJ1-5; cdr3_nt: TGTGCCAGCAGCCAAACTAGACAGGTAGGACAGCCCCAGCATTTT; cdr3_aa: CASSQTRQVGQPQHF
d_call: NA; clone_size: few; v_call: TRBV5-1; j_call: TRBJ1-4; cdr3_nt: TGCGCCAGCAGCCCATCGGTTAATGAAAAACTGTTTTTT; cdr3_aa: CASSPSVNEKLFF
d_call: NA; clone_size: few; v_call: TRBV20-1; j_call: TRBJ2-3; cdr3_nt: TGCAGTGCTAGGGAAACCGGGACTTCAAAAGATACGCAGTATTTT; cdr3_aa: CSARETGTSKDTQYF
d_call: TRBD2; clone_size: few; v_call: TRBV20-1; j_call: TRBJ2-3; cdr3_nt: TGCAGTGCCGACCTGTTCGGCGGGGGGGCCGTAGATACGCAGTATTTT; cdr3_aa: CSADLFGGGAVDTQYF
d_call: NA; clone_size: NA; v_call: TRBV24-1; j_call: TRBJ2-5; cdr3_nt: TGTGCCACCAGTGATTTGATACCGTGGGCAGACCAAGAGACCCAGTACTTC; cdr3_aa: CATSDLIPWADQETQYF
d_call: NA; clone_size: few; v_call: TRBV29-1; j_call: TRBJ2-7; cdr3_nt: TGCAGCGTTGTGGGGTTATGGTCCTACGAGCAGTACTTC; cdr3_aa: CSVVGLWSYEQYF
d_call: TRBD2; clone_size: NA; v_call: TRBV29-1; j_call: TRBJ2-1; cdr3_nt: TGCAGCGTTCCACGGGGGGTTTACAATGAGCAGTTCTTC; cdr3_aa: CSVPRGVYNEQFF
d_call: NA; clone_size: few; v_call: TRBV20-1; j_call: TRBJ2-5; cdr3_nt: TGCAGTGCTGCCCACAGCGAGACCCAGTACTTC; cdr3_aa: CSAAHSETQYF
d_call: TRBD2; clone_size: NA; v_call: TRBV20-1; j_call: TRBJ2-3; cdr3_nt: TGCAGTGCTAGAGACAGCGGGATCGCGCGCCAAGTCGATACGCAGTATTTT; cdr3_aa: CSARDSGIARQVDTQYF
d_call: NA; clone_size: NA; v_call: TRBV14; j_call: TRBJ2-1; cdr3_nt: TGTGCCAGCAGCCCCCAATTGGGCTTATTAAGCAATGAGCAGTTCTTC; cdr3_aa: CASSPQLGLLSNEQFF
d_call: NA; clone_size: NA; v_call: TRBV12-3/TRBV12-4; j_call: TRBJ2-2; cdr3_nt: TGTGCCAGCACGGGGCCCAGAACCGGGGAGCTGTTTTTT; cdr3_aa: CASTGPRTGELFF
d_call: NA; clone_size: NA; v_call: TRBV7-3; j_call: TRBJ2-2; cdr3_nt: NA; cdr3_aa: CASSSNAGDDRGAVFF
d_call: NA; clone_size: NA; v_call: TRBV10-3; j_call: TRBJ2-7; cdr3_nt: TGTGCCATCAGTGAGCTAGAATCAGGGAGCGAGCAGTACTTC; cdr3_aa: CAISELESGSEQYF
d_call: NA; clone_size: many; v_call: TRBV12-3/TRBV12-4; j_call: TRBJ2-3; cdr3_nt: TGTGCCAGCAGCCAATGGGGGTACACAGATACGCAGTATTTT; cdr3_aa: CASSQWGYTDTQYF
d_call: NA; clone_size: few; v_call: TRBV28; j_call: TRBJ2-1; cdr3_nt: TGTGCCAGCAGTCCAACCGAAGGAGGGCCCTCCTACAATGAGCAGTTCTTC; cdr3_aa: CASSPTEGGPSYNEQFF
d_call: TRBD2; clone_size: few; v_call: TRBV29-1; j_call: TRBJ2-3; cdr3_nt: TGCAGCGTTGAACTCCAGCGGGAAAGGACAGATACGCAGTATTTT; cdr3_aa: CSVELQRERTDTQYF
d_call: NA; clone_size: NA; v_call: TRBV15; j_call: TRBJ2-7; cdr3_nt: TGTGCCACCAGCAGAGAATCCGACAGAGCCTACGAGCAGTACTTC; cdr3_aa: CATSRESDRAYEQYF
d_call: NA; clone_size: NA; v_call: TRBV20-1; j_call: TRBJ2-1; cdr3_nt: TGCAGTGCTAGAGATAATAGAGTAGCGTTAAATGAGCAGTTCTTC; cdr3_aa: CSARDNRVALNEQFF
d_call: NA; clone_size: NA; v_call: TRBV18; j_call: TRBJ2-7; cdr3_nt: TGTGCCAGCTCGGCGGCGTCGGGAGCAACCTGGGAGCAGTACTTC; cdr3_aa: CASSAASGATWEQYF
d_call: TRBD2; clone_size: NA; v_call: TRBV20-1; j_call: TRBJ2-1; cdr3_nt: TGCAGTGCTAAGCTAGCGGGGAACAATGAGCAGTTCTTC; cdr3_aa: CSAKLAGNNEQFF
d_call: NA; clone_size: NA; v_call: TRBV3-1; j_call: TRBJ1-1; cdr3_nt: TGTGCCAGCAGCCAAGAGGACAGAAAGAACACTGAAGCTTTCTTT; cdr3_aa: CASSQEDRKNTEAFF
d_call: TRBD2; clone_size: few; v_call: TRBV7-8; j_call: TRBJ2-2; cdr3_nt: TGTGCCAGCAGCCCCCGCGGGGGAATCGGGAGGGAGCTGTTTTTT; cdr3_aa: CASSPRGGIGRELFF
d_call: TRBD2; clone_size: few; v_call: TRBV9; j_call: TRBJ2-7; cdr3_nt: TGTGCCAGCAGCGTAGGATTAGGACTAGCGGGAGGCGAGCAGTACTTC; cdr3_aa: CASSVGLGLAGGEQYF
d_call: NA; clone_size: NA; v_call: TRBV5-1; j_call: TRBJ2-5; cdr3_nt: TGCGCCACGTCCCGGTCAGGGCGTATACAAGAGACCCAGTACTTC; cdr3_aa: CATSRSGRIQETQYF
d_call: TRBD2; clone_size: many; v_call: TRBV20-1; j_call: TRBJ2-1; cdr3_nt: TGCAGTGCTAGAGTAGCGGGAGATAGTAATGAGCAGTTCTTC; cdr3_aa: CSARVAGDSNEQFF
d_call: NA; clone_size: NA; v_call: TRBV20-1; j_call: TRBJ2-2; cdr3_nt: TGCAGTGCTACTCCGGGAACGGGACGAACCGGGGAGCTGTTTTTT; cdr3_aa: CSATPGTGRTGELFF
d_call: NA; clone_size: few; v_call: TRBV27; j_call: TRBJ2-1; cdr3_nt: TGTGCCAGCAGGGGACTCCTCCGTTCTCATGAGCAGTTCTTC; cdr3_aa: CASRGLLRSHEQFF
d_call: TRBD2; clone_size: few; v_call: TRBV28; j_call: TRBJ2-1; cdr3_nt: TGTGCCAGCAGTTTATATAGGGCTAGCGGGGGACTTAATGAGCAGTTCTTC; cdr3_aa: CASSLYRASGGLNEQFF
d_call: TRBD1; clone_size: many; v_call: TRBV7-9; j_call: TRBJ2-2; cdr3_nt: TGTGCCAGCAGATGGGACAGTTCCACCGGGGAGCTGTTTTTT; cdr3_aa: CASRWDSSTGELFF